The rows below give T cell receptor beta chains drawn from one sample of a study of T-cell memory formation after mild COVID-19. TCRdb recomputed calls from the 5' RACE reads with MiXCR, one row per CDR3 protein. The sample holds approximately 450,000 distinct CDR3 sequences, 15% to 20% seen once. Sequences were obtained from PBMCs or a T cell subset sorted from them (not recorded which). These receptor sequences come from an adult woman who had mild COVID-19 (a few samples of this study predate the infection). Cell type and time point are not known. The CDR3 runs from the conserved cysteine through the conserved F or W. A D gene is named only where the DNA matches it firmly. Size values are once, few and many counts, or a class for expanded clones, and some rows have none.

abundance	v_gene	j_gene	d_gene	CDR3aa	CDR3nt
few	TRBV7-6	TRBJ2-1	TRBD2	CASSSWTSGGAISNNEQFF	TGTGCCAGCAGCTCGTGGACTAGCGGGGGGGCCATTTCCAACAATGAGCAGTTCTTC
NA	TRBV7-2	TRBJ1-3	TRBD1	CASSVRGLGGNTIYF	TGTGCCAGCAGCGTAAGGGGGCTAGGCGGAAACACCATATATTTT
NA	TRBV6-5	TRBJ2-1	TRBD2	CASRGLAGAYNEQLF	TGTGCCAGCAGGGGACTAGCGGGTGCTTACAATGAGCAGTTATTC
NA	TRBV4-2	TRBJ2-5	NA	CASSQDHGETQYF	TGTGCCAGCAGCCAAGATCATGGAGAGACCCAGTACTTC
few	TRBV24-1	TRBJ2-5	NA	CATSDPGSQAAGTQYF	TGTGCCACCAGTGATCCGGGCTCCCAAGCGGCCGGGACCCAGTACTTC
NA	TRBV5-1	TRBJ2-7	TRBD1	CASSYGQGVYEQYF	TGCGCCAGCAGCTACGGACAGGGGGTGTACGAGCAGTACTTC
few	TRBV12-3/TRBV12-4	TRBJ2-1	TRBD2	CASSLYLAGDPYNEQFF	TGTGCCAGCAGTTTATACCTAGCGGGAGACCCGTACAATGAGCAGTTCTTC
NA	TRBV5-5	TRBJ1-2	NA	CASSLVWGSQPYGYTF	TGTGCCAGCAGCTTGGTTTGGGGATCCCAGCCCTATGGCTACACCTTC
few	TRBV2	TRBJ2-3	TRBD1	CASSIRDSYTDTQYF	TGTGCCAGCAGTATAAGGGACAGTTACACAGATACGCAGTATTTT
NA	TRBV7-8	TRBJ1-6	NA	CASGSGIWNSPLHF	TGTGCCAGCGGGTCAGGGATCTGGAATTCACCCCTCCACTTT
NA	TRBV18	TRBJ2-5	NA	CASSPLTLQETQYF	TGTGCCAGCTCACCGCTGACCCTCCAAGAGACCCAGTACTTC
NA	TRBV12-5	TRBJ2-7	NA	CASGSGGPWEQYF	TGTGCTAGTGGTTCTGGAGGGCCCTGGGAGCAGTACTTC
many	TRBV4-3	TRBJ1-1	NA	CASSQDRVGNTEAFF	TGCGCCAGCAGCCAAGACAGGGTGGGGAACACTGAAGCTTTCTTT